This is a list of T cell receptor beta chains from one sample in a study of identifying expanded T cells in peripheral blood. Generated by immunoSEQ multiplex PCR, the TCRdb table keeps only in-frame clones and is missing some. The sample has 70,000 to 95,000 clones, roughly 90% seen once. Sequencing was performed on blood. All receptors come from a person aged 18 to 75 in good health. Both conserved end residues are part of each CDR3. The D gene is left open where the match is weak. Clone size is not always given. Where it is, it says once, few, many or a class for expanded clones.

cdr3_aa cdr3_nt clone_size v_call cdr3_length j_call d_call
CASSLGSSYNSPLHF TGCGCCAGCAGCCTGGGAAGCTCCTATAATTCACCCCTCCACTTT NA TRBV5-1 15 TRBJ1-6 NA
CASSTPTGLQSYEQYF TGTGCCAGCAGCACACCGACAGGGTTACAATCCTACGAGCAGTACTTC NA TRBV21-1 16 TRBJ2-7 NA
CATGRAQSYNEQFF TGTGCCACCGGGAGGGCTCAGTCCTACAATGAGCAGTTCTTC NA TRBV15 14 TRBJ2-1 TRBD2
CASSSVGGGQETQYF TGTGCCAGCAGCTCCGTTGGGGGGGGACAAGAGACCCAGTACTTC NA TRBV6-1 15 TRBJ2-5 TRBD2
CAWTGGNTQYF TGTGCCTGGACGGGGGGTAATACGCAGTATTTT NA TRBV30 11 TRBJ2-3 TRBD2
CSVEPLGAYEQYF TGCAGCGTTGAACCCCTTGGTGCCTACGAGCAGTACTTC NA TRBV29-1 13 TRBJ2-7 NA
CASSRTGGHTEAFF TGTGCCAGCAGCCGGACAGGGGGCCACACTGAAGCTTTCTTT NA TRBV11-2 14 TRBJ1-1 TRBD1
CASSHTGTGHEQYF TGTGCCAGCAGCCACACCGGGACAGGGCACGAGCAGTACTTC few TRBV4-2 14 TRBJ2-7 TRBD1
CASSLPNPGAWTQYF TGTGCCAGCAGTTTACCTAATCCCGGGGCGTGGACCCAGTACTTC NA TRBV28 15 TRBJ2-5 NA
CASSQGVGTGELFF TGCGCCAGCAGCCAAGGGGTGGGCACCGGGGAGCTGTTTTTT NA TRBV5-1 14 TRBJ2-2 NA
CASSYGTGGNQPQHF TGTGCCAGCAGCTATGGGACAGGGGGCAATCAGCCCCAGCATTTT few TRBV7-9 15 TRBJ1-5 TRBD1
CASSVEPGLATGELFF TGTGCCAGCAGCGTGGAACCGGGACTAGCAACCGGGGAGCTGTTTTTT NA TRBV9 16 TRBJ2-2 TRBD2
CASSAPGQGLYIQYF TGTGCCAGTAGTGCGCCGGGACAGGGTCTGTACATTCAGTACTTC NA TRBV19 15 TRBJ2-4 TRBD1
CASSSGRLGGIGTEAFF TGCGCCAGCAGCTCTGGACGGTTGGGGGGTATCGGCACTGAAGCTTTCTTT NA TRBV5-1 17 TRBJ1-1 NA
CATSRDMSSYEQYF TGTGCCACCAGCAGAGACATGAGCTCCTACGAGCAGTACTTC NA TRBV15 14 TRBJ2-7 NA
CASGLVLGSGGPTDTQYF TGTGCTAGTGGTTTGGTACTCGGTAGCGGGGGCCCCACAGATACGCAGTATTTT NA TRBV12-5 18 TRBJ2-3 TRBD2
CASSLGGGSQPQHF TGTGCCAGCAGCTTGGGAGGGGGCAGTCAGCCCCAGCATTTT NA TRBV5-4 14 TRBJ1-5 TRBD1
CASSRSLKDTQYF TGTGCCAGCAGTCGTAGCTTGAAAGATACGCAGTATTTT NA TRBV28 13 TRBJ2-3 NA
CASSPEVRAGTQYF TGTGCCAGCAGCCCGGAGGTCCGGGCGGGGACCCAGTACTTC NA TRBV5-6 14 TRBJ2-5 NA
CASSLGTGSGYTF TGTGCCAGCAGCTTGGGGACAGGGTCTGGCTACACCTTC NA TRBV5-6 13 TRBJ1-2 TRBD1
CASSTPRVAHEQFF TGTGCCAGCAGTACCCCGAGGGTCGCCCATGAGCAGTTCTTC NA TRBV28 14 TRBJ2-1 NA
CASSDGTDTGELFF TGCGCCAGCAGTGACGGGACCGACACCGGGGAGCTGTTTTTT NA TRBV10-1 14 TRBJ2-2 NA
CAWSAEGHGTYGYTF TGTGCCTGGAGTGCAGAGGGACACGGGACCTATGGCTACACCTTC few TRBV30 15 TRBJ1-2 NA
CASSLRGNSGANVLTF TGTGCCAGCAGCTTGAGGGGAAACTCTGGGGCCAACGTCCTGACTTTC NA TRBV5-6 16 TRBJ2-6 NA
CASSILTAQPRGYTF TGTGCCAGTAGTATCCTGACCGCTCAGCCAAGGGGCTACACCTTC NA TRBV19 15 TRBJ1-2 NA
CATLKGRIQETQYF TGTGCCACCCTTAAAGGGAGAATACAAGAGACCCAGTACTTC NA TRBV6-1 14 TRBJ2-5 NA
CASNTHRGSNQPQHF TGTGCCAGTAACACCCATCGGGGATCGAATCAGCCCCAGCATTTT NA TRBV19 15 TRBJ1-5 NA
CASRPLGSDTQYF TGTGCCAGCAGGCCTCTGGGGTCAGATACGCAGTATTTT NA TRBV6-6 13 TRBJ2-3 NA
CASSLTDSTDTQYF TGTGCCAGCAGCCTCACAGACAGCACAGATACGCAGTATTTT few TRBV5-8 14 TRBJ2-3 NA